The rows below give T cell receptor beta chains drawn from one sample of a study of CD8 T cells in ankylosing spondylitis. One entry per CDR3 protein, called by TCRdb with MiXCR from the 5' RACE reads. The table lists 750,000 to 850,000 distinct CDR3 sequences, approximately 10% of them singletons. Sequenced sample: blood, either unsorted or a sorted T cell fraction (not recorded which). These receptors were taken from a male donor with ankylosing spondylitis. CDR3s include the opening cysteine and the closing phenylalanine or tryptophan. The D gene is left open where the match is weak. Some rows have no size entry. The others give once, few or many, or a class for an expanded clone.

TRBV3-1	-	TRBJ2-2	once	TGTGCCAGCAGCAAAATAGGGAAGACCGGGGAGCTGTTTTTT	CASSKIGKTGELFF
TRBV18	-	TRBJ2-3	few	TGTGCCAGCTCATTCGGGATGACAGATACGCAGTATTTT	CASSFGMTDTQYF
TRBV6-1	-	TRBJ2-3	few	TGTGCCAGCAGTCTGCCGGGTCGACCAGATACGCAGTATTTT	CASSLPGRPDTQYF
TRBV9	-	TRBJ1-1	-	TGTGCCAGCAGCACAACAGGGACGAGCACTGAAGCTTTCTTT	CASSTTGTSTEAFF
TRBV5-1	-	TRBJ2-1	-	TGCGCCAGCAGAGTCGCAAACAATGAGCAGTTCTTC	CASRVANNEQFF
TRBV5-4	-	TRBJ2-2	few	TGTGCCAGCAGCTTGCCGGATGGGGGTGGCACCGGGGAGCTGTTTTTT	CASSLPDGGGTGELFF
TRBV7-9	-	TRBJ2-7	many	TGTGCCAGCAGCTCTTATCCTTGGGAGCAGTACTTC	CASSSYPWEQYF
TRBV6-5	-	TRBJ2-7	-	TGTGCCAGCAGTTACTCATCCAGGACTGTTGTCTACGAGCAGTACTTC	CASSYSSRTVVYEQYF
TRBV28	TRBD1	TRBJ1-6	-	TGTGCCAGCAATCGACAGGGCTTGTGGAATTCACCCCTCCACTTT	CASNRQGLWNSPLHF
TRBV5-1	-	TRBJ1-1	few	TGCGCCAGCAGTTCCCATGGGGACACTGAAGCTTTCTTT	CASSSHGDTEAFF
TRBV20-1	-	TRBJ2-1	-	TGCAGTGCTAGACTAGTTCCGGGCAATGAGCAGTTCTTC	CSARLVPGNEQFF
TRBV6-1	-	TRBJ2-5	-	TGTGCCAGCAGTGAAAGACGGGCTGGCCGAGAGACCCAGTACTTC	CASSERRAGRETQYF
TRBV20-1	TRBD1	TRBJ1-2	many	TGCAGTGCACGGGACAGTTCTAACTATGGCTACACCTTC	CSARDSSNYGYTF
TRBV12-3/TRBV12-4	TRBD1	TRBJ1-6	many	TGTGCCAGCAGTTTAGAGGACAGGGGATCCCTCCACTTT	CASSLEDRGSLHF
TRBV18	TRBD1	TRBJ2-5	-	TGTGCCAGCTCAGGGACAGGGCCACGACGGACCCAGTACTTC	CASSGTGPRRTQYF
TRBV6-5	TRBD1	TRBJ1-5	-	TGTGCCAGCACCACAGGGGCTCAGCCCCAGCATTTT	CASTTGAQPQHF
TRBV28	TRBD1	TRBJ1-4	few	TGTGCCAGCTACGCCGGGACAGGACGCAAAAAACTGTTTTTT	CASYAGTGRKKLFF
TRBV27	TRBD1	TRBJ1-5	-	TGTGCCAGCACCTCGGGACAGGGGGTGAATCAGCCCCAGCATTTT	CASTSGQGVNQPQHF
TRBV28	-	TRBJ2-3	-	TGTGCCAGCGGCGACAGGACAGATACGCAGTATTTT	CASGDRTDTQYF
TRBV4-3	TRBD2	TRBJ2-1	-	TGCGCCAGCAGCTATTGGGGGGGTCCCGCTAATGAGCAGTTCTTC	CASSYWGGPANEQFF
TRBV12-3/TRBV12-4	-	TRBJ1-3	many	TGTGCCAGCAGTCTGACCTCTGGAAACACCATATATTTT	CASSLTSGNTIYF
TRBV10-3	-	TRBJ2-2	many	TGTGCCATCAGTGGACTGTTGAACACCGGGGAGCTGTTTTTT	CAISGLLNTGELFF
TRBV21-1	-	TRBJ2-5	-	TGTGCCAGCAGCAAATCCCTTTTGGGGTTCAAAGAGACCCAGTACTTC	CASSKSLLGFKETQYF